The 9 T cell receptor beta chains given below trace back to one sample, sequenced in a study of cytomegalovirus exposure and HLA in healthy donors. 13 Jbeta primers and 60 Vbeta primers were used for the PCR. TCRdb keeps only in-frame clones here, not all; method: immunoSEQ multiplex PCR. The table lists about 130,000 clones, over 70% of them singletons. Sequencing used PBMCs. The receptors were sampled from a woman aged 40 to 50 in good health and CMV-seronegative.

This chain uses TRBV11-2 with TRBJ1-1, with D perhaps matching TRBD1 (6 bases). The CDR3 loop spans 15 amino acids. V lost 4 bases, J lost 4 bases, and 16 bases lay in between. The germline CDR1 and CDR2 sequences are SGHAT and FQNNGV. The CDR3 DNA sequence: TGTGCCAGCAGCTCTACAGGGTTAGCCACCACTGAAGCTTTCTTT. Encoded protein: CASSSTGLATTEAFF.

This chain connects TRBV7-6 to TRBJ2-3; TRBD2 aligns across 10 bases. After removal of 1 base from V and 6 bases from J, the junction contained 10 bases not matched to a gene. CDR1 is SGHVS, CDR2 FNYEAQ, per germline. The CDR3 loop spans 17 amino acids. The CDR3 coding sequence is TGTGCCAGCAGCTTAGAGACCAGCGGGGGGGCAGTGGATACGCAGTATTTT. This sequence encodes CASSLETSGGAVDTQYF.

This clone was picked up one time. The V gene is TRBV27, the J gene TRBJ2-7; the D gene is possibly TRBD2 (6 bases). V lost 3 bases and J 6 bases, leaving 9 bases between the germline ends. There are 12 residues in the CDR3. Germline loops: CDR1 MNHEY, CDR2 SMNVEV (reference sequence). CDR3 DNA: TGTGCCAGCAGTTTGGAGGGATCCGAGCAGTACTTC. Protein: CASSLEGSEQYF.

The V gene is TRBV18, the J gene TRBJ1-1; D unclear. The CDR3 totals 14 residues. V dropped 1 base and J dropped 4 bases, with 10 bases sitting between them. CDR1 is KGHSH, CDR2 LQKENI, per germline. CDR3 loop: CASSPQREGTEAFF. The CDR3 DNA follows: TGTGCCAGCTCACCACAGCGCGAGGGCACTGAAGCTTTCTTT.

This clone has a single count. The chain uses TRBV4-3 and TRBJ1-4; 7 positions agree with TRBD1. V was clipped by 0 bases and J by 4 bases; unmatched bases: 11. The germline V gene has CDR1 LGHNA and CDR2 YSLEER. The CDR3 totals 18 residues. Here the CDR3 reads CASSQEPLSGQINEKLFF. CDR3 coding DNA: TGCGCCAGCAGCCAAGAACCTCTATCGGGACAGATTAATGAAAAACTGTTTTTT.

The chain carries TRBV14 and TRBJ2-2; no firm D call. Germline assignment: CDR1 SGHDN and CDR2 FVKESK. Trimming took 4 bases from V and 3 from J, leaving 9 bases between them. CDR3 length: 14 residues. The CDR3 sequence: CASSPEAHTGELFF. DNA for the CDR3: TGTGCCAGCAGCCCAGAAGCGCACACCGGGGAGCTGTTTTTT.

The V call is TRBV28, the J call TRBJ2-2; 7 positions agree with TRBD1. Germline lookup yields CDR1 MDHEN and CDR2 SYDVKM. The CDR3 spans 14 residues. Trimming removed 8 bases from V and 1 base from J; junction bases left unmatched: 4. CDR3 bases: TGTGCCAGCGGGACAGACATGAACACCGGGGAGCTGTTTTTT. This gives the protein CASGTDMNTGELFF. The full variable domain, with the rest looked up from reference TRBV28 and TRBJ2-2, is DVKVTQSSRYLVKRTGEKVFLECVQDMDHENMFWYRQDPGLGLRLIYFSYDVKMKEKGDIPEGYSVSREKKERFSLILESASTNQTSMYLCASGTDMNTGELFFGEGSRLTVL.

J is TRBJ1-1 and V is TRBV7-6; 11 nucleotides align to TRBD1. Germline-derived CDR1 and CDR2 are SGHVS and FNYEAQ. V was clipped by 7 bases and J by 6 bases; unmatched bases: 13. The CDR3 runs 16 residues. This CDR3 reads CASTQRTGGLGAEAFF. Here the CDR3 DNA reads TGTGCCAGCACCCAAAGGACAGGGGGCCTCGGGGCTGAAGCTTTCTTT. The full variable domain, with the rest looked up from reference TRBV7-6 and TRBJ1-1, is GAGVSQSPRYKVTKRGQDVALRCDPISGHVSLYWYRQALGQGPEFLTYFNYEAQQDKSGLPNDRFSAERPEGSISTLTIQRTEQRDSAMYRCASTQRTGGLGAEAFFGQGTRLTVV.

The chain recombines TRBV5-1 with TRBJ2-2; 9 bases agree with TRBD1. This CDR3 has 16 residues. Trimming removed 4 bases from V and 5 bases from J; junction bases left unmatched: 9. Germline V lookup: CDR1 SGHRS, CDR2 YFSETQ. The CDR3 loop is CASSPRDRVVTGELFF. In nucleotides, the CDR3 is TGCGCCAGCAGCCCCCGGGACAGGGTTGTGACCGGGGAGCTGTTTTTT.